The rows below give T cell receptor beta chains drawn from one sample of a study of T cell repertoires in cytomegalovirus infection. In TCRdb, the reads were re-called with MiXCR into one record per CDR3 protein. This sample yields around 530,000 distinct CDR3 sequences, of which 26% are seen a single time; roughly 13% belongs to the top ten. The sample was PBMCs. The receptors come from a human donor in good health (CMV status not recorded). Some clones in this sample may be carry-over from other donors' samples. CDR3s include the opening cysteine and the closing phenylalanine or tryptophan. The D gene is left open where the match is weak. Expanded clones get a size class; other rows say once, few or many, or leave the size out.

j_call | v_call | clone_size | cdr3_length | d_call | cdr3_aa | cdr3_nt
TRBJ2-7 | TRBV6-1 | - | 15 | - | CASSEPPRSPYEQYF | TGTGCCAGCAGTGAGCCCCCTAGGAGTCCCTACGAGCAGTACTTC
TRBJ1-2 | TRBV7-2 | - | 12 | - | CASSLTFGGYTF | TGTGCCAGCAGCTTAACGTTTGGGGGCTACACCTTC
TRBJ1-6 | TRBV11-2 | few | 13 | - | CASSLEGARPLHF | TGTGCCAGCAGCTTAGAGGGAGCTAGACCCCTCCACTTT
TRBJ2-1 | TRBV20-1 | - | 15 | - | CSARDQRVPYNEQFF | TGCAGTGCTAGAGATCAAAGGGTCCCCTACAATGAGCAGTTCTTC
TRBJ1-1 | TRBV5-1 | - | 14 | - | CASSLAGKETEAFF | TGCGCCAGCAGCTTGGCGGGGAAGGAGACTGAAGCTTTCTTT
TRBJ2-6 | TRBV7-8 | - | 17 | - | CASSFVVGPSGANVLTF | TGTGCCAGCAGCTTTGTAGTAGGTCCCTCTGGGGCCAACGTCCTGACTTTC
TRBJ1-1 | TRBV27 | - | 15 | TRBD1 | CASSPSPQGVTEAFF | TGTGCCAGCAGTCCTTCCCCGCAGGGGGTGACTGAAGCTTTCTTT
TRBJ1-2 | TRBV4-3 | few | 13 | TRBD1 | CASSQNRGYGYTF | TGCGCCAGCAGCCAAAACAGGGGTTATGGCTACACCTTC
TRBJ2-1 | TRBV6-1 | - | 20 | TRBD2 | CASSEGGGRAWLVFYNEQFF | TGTGCCAGCAGTGAAGGAGGCGGGAGGGCCTGGTTGGTCTTTTACAATGAGCAGTTCTTC
TRBJ2-1 | TRBV6-6 | - | 15 | - | CASSPRTAERNEQFF | TGTGCCAGCAGTCCTAGGACTGCCGAGAGGAATGAGCAGTTCTTC
TRBJ2-7 | TRBV7-2 | - | 14 | TRBD1 | CASSFAGGDYEQYF | TGTGCCAGCAGCTTCGCAGGGGGCGACTACGAGCAGTACTTC
TRBJ2-7 | TRBV7-9 | many | 15 | TRBD2 | CASSEAGGSSFEQYF | TGTGCCAGCAGCGAGGCGGGAGGCTCATCTTTCGAGCAGTACTTC
TRBJ1-6 | TRBV7-2 | few | 17 | TRBD1 | CASSFLGQGPYNSPLHF | TGTGCCAGCAGCTTCCTGGGACAGGGCCCCTATAATTCACCCCTCCACTTT
TRBJ2-1 | TRBV20-1 | - | 14 | TRBD2 | CSARIIAGALEQFF | TGCAGTGCTAGAATTATAGCGGGAGCACTTGAGCAGTTCTTC
TRBJ2-2 | TRBV10-3 | - | 14 | TRBD1 | CASKGQYNTGELFF | TGTGCCAGCAAGGGACAGTATAACACCGGGGAGCTGTTTTTT
TRBJ1-1 | TRBV7-2 | many | 13 | - | CASSLRINAEAFF | TGTGCCAGCAGCTTACGTATTAATGCTGAAGCTTTCTTT
TRBJ1-1 | TRBV18 | - | 12 | - | CASSPLGLFAFF | TGTGCCAGCTCACCCTTGGGTTTATTTGCTTTCTTT
TRBJ2-7 | TRBV28 | - | 15 | TRBD2 | CASSQAGGPSHEQYF | TGTGCCAGCAGTCAAGCGGGAGGGCCTTCCCACGAGCAGTACTTC
TRBJ2-5 | TRBV4-2 | few | 16 | TRBD2 | CASSRLAGGSGETQYF | TGTGCCAGCAGTCGATTAGCGGGAGGTTCGGGGGAGACCCAGTACTTC
TRBJ2-2 | TRBV9 | - | 16 | - | CASSVREQGWTGELFF | TGTGCCAGCAGCGTTCGTGAACAGGGTTGGACCGGGGAGCTGTTTTTT
TRBJ1-1 | TRBV6-1 | few | 13 | TRBD1 | CASTQGGLVEAFF | TGTGCCAGCACTCAAGGGGGCCTGGTTGAAGCTTTCTTT
TRBJ2-3 | TRBV27 | - | 17 | TRBD2 | CASSLTPRRGTTDTQYF | TGTGCCAGCAGTTTGACCCCCCGGCGGGGGACCACAGATACGCAGTATTTT
TRBJ2-1 | TRBV12-3/TRBV12-4 | - | 15 | - | CASSFLADTYNEQFF | -
TRBJ2-2 | TRBV7-3 | many | 14 | - | CASSPTGNTGELFF | TGTGCCAGCAGCCCGACAGGAAACACCGGGGAGCTGTTTTTT
TRBJ1-2 | TRBV12-5 | few | 12 | - | CASGPLSRGYTF | TGTGCTAGTGGTCCCCTTTCGAGGGGCTACACCTTC
TRBJ2-4 | TRBV7-9 | - | 15 | TRBD2 | CASSPGGGLQNIQYF | TGTGCCAGCAGCCCTGGGGGAGGGCTCCAAAACATTCAGTACTTC
TRBJ1-4 | TRBV28 | - | 15 | TRBD1 | CASSPLGTGDEKLFF | TGTGCCAGCAGCCCATTGGGGACAGGGGATGAAAAACTGTTTTTT
TRBJ2-3 | TRBV19 | - | 15 | - | CASTSRGGNTDTQYF | TGTGCCAGTACCTCCCGAGGGGGAAACACAGATACGCAGTATTTT
TRBJ1-1 | TRBV6-2/TRBV6-3 | - | 15 | - | CASSPSRPGHTEAFF | TGTGCCAGCAGTCCCTCCCGGCCGGGGCACACTGAAGCTTTCTTT